These 32 T cell receptor beta chains were sequenced from one sample in a study of shared clonotypes between healthy human individuals. Sequenced by immunoSEQ multiplex PCR; TCRdb stores in-frame clones only, minus some. The sample has 95,000 to 120,000 clones, more than 65% seen once; the top ten hold just under 25%. The sample comprised memory CD8+ T cells sorted from blood. Subset indicated: CD45RO+ cells pooled with CCR7-negative TemRA cells. The source of these receptors is a woman aged 25 to 39 in good health.

This rearrangement joins TRBV7-9 to TRBJ1-1, with a weak D call TRBD1 (5 bases). There are 15 residues in the CDR3. CDR1 and CDR2 from the germline V gene are SEHNR and FQNEAQ (reference sequence). Trimming shortened V by 3 bases and J by 0 bases, and 11 bases separated the two germline ends. The CDR3 bases are TGTGCCAGCAGCTTGGGGGGATCCCTGAACACTGAAGCTTTCTTT. It is translated as CASSLGGSLNTEAFF. Filled out from reference TRBV7-9 and TRBJ1-1, the complete variable domain reads DTGVSQNPRHKITKRGQNVTFRCDPISEHNRLYWYRQTLGQGPEFLTYFQNEAQLEKSRLLSDRFSAERPKGSFSTLEIQRTEQGDSAMYLCASSLGGSLNTEAFFGQGTRLTVV.

V is TRBV5-1 and J is TRBJ1-2; D is unresolved. Germline CDR1 is SGHRS and CDR2 is YFSETQ. The CDR3 spans 15 residues. Deletions cut 3 bases from V and 0 bases from J, with 12 bases between. CDR3 protein: CASSSSRHTNYGYTF. CDR3 nucleotides: TGCGCCAGCAGCTCAAGTAGACATACTAACTATGGCTACACCTTC. Based on the CDR3 plus reference TRBV5-1 and TRBJ1-2, the full variable domain is KAGVTQTPRYLIKTRGQQVTLSCSPISGHRSVSWYQQTPGQGLQFLFEYFSETQRNKGNFPGRFSGRQFSNSRSEMNVSTLELGDSALYLCASSSSRHTNYGYTFGSGTRLTVV.

The chain uses TRBV27 and TRBJ2-1, with 9 bases identical to TRBD2. Germline CDR1 MNHEY, CDR2 SMNVEV (reference sequence). After removal of 8 bases from V and 0 bases from J, the junction contained 2 bases not matched to a gene. There are 14 residues in the CDR3. DNA for the CDR3: TGTGCCAGCTTTAGCGGGAGCTCCTACAATGAGCAGTTCTTC. Its protein is CASFSGSSYNEQFF.

The chain carries TRBV18 and TRBJ1-2, with D uncertain. The CDR3 sequence is 14 residues long. V was trimmed by 3 bases and J by 5 bases, leaving 13 bases between them. The germline gives CDR1 KGHSH, CDR2 LQKENI. CDR3 sequence: CASSPRPDGYGYTF. CDR3 DNA sequence: TGTGCCAGCTCACCTCGACCAGACGGATATGGCTACACCTTC. The variable domain in full, with the rest retrieved from reference TRBV18 and TRBJ1-2, is NAGVMQNPRHLVRRRGQEARLRCSPMKGHSHVYWYRQLPEEGLKFMVYLQKENIIDESGMPKERFSAEFPKEGPSILRIQQVVRGDSAAYFCASSPRPDGYGYTFGSGTRLTVV.

The rearrangement joins TRBV30 to TRBJ2-7, with D hard to call. The CDR3 has 12 residues. The V gene's germline CDR1 is GTSNPN and CDR2 SVGIG (reference sequence). Between the trimmed V and J ends, which lost 0 bases and 1 base, there was a span of 4 bases. The chain's CDR3 is CAWSVRSYEQYF. The CDR3, as DNA: TGTGCCTGGAGTGTACGATCCTACGAGCAGTACTTC. Together with reference TRBV30 and TRBJ2-7, the CDR3 gives the full variable domain: SQTIHQWPATLVQPVGSPLSLECTVEGTSNPNLYWYRQAAGRGLQLLFYSVGIGQISSEVPQNLSASRPQDRQFILSSKKLLLSDSGFYLCAWSVRSYEQYFGPGTRLTVT.

The chain uses TRBV28 and TRBJ1-2, with D unclear. Germline V gene data show CDR1 as MDHEN and CDR2 as SYDVKM. There are 15 residues in the CDR3. V was clipped by 6 bases and J by 6 bases, with 20 bases between them. The DNA of the CDR3 is TGTGCCAGCAGACGGATCTACCCTCCTGGGGATGGCTACACCTTC. Encoded protein: CASRRIYPPGDGYTF.

The genes are TRBV6-5 and TRBJ1-4; 8 nucleotides match TRBD1. Germline V gene data show CDR1 as MNHEY and CDR2 as SVGAGI. V was clipped by 7 bases and J by 7 bases; unmatched bases: 11. The CDR3 sequence is 15 residues long. The CDR3 loop reads CASISWHRGGEKLFF. Here the CDR3 DNA reads TGTGCCAGCATCTCTTGGCACAGGGGGGGTGAAAAACTGTTTTTT.

This clone has a single count. The J gene is TRBJ2-2, the V gene TRBV29-1; 10 bases match TRBD1. Germline CDR1 SQVTM, CDR2 ANQGSEA. The CDR3 extends over 14 amino acids. Trimming took 6 bases from V and 5 from J; bases not matched to a gene: 6. CDR3 residues: CSVRSGQGTGELFF. The CDR3 region has the DNA TGCAGCGTCAGATCGGGACAGGGGACCGGGGAGCTGTTTTTT.

The chain joins TRBV10-3 to TRBJ1-1, with 7 bases identical to TRBD1. Trimming cost V 9 bases and J 1 base; bases outside gene matches: 8. Germline values: CDR1 ENHRY, CDR2 SYGVKD. There are 14 residues in the CDR3. CDR3 protein: CAIGNGDRNTEAFF. CDR3 nucleotide sequence: TGTGCCATTGGCAACGGGGACAGGAACACTGAAGCTTTCTTT.

On this clone itself: A much larger clone is a single base away; this may be a read error. Within the sample, other DNA sequences also encode this same CDR3. The chain employs TRBV11-2 and TRBJ2-3, with 11 bases identical to TRBD2. From germline, CDR1 is SGHAT and CDR2 FQNNGV. J lost 4 bases, V lost 5 bases, and 5 bases had no gene match. The CDR3 covers 15 residues. In nucleotides, the CDR3 is TGTGCCAGCAGCCTGACTAGCGGGACCGCAGATACGCAGTATTTT. It encodes CASSLTSGTADTQYF.

This clone occurred once. CDR3 sequence reads: CASDGVGLAGDTQYF. The CDR3, as DNA: TGTGCCAGCGATGGGGTGGGACTAGCAGGAGATACGCAGTATTTT. V gene TRBV2 combines with J gene TRBJ2-3, with 9 bases identical to TRBD2. The CDR3 runs to 15 residues. Trimming cost V 8 bases and J 5 bases; bases outside gene matches: 11. Germline V gene data show CDR1 as SNHLY and CDR2 as FYNNEI.

The rearrangement joins TRBV7-9 to TRBJ2-1; 8 nucleotides align to TRBD2. CDR1 SEHNR and CDR2 FQNEAQ come from the germline V gene (reference sequence). CDR3 length: 17 amino acids. The V gene end was trimmed by 5 bases and the J gene end by 4 bases; junction bases not matched to a gene: 13. As DNA, the CDR3 is TGTGCCAGCAGCCACCTCTGGGGCGGGAGGAGTTACAATGAGCAGTTCTTC. Translation: CASSHLWGGRSYNEQFF.

This clone was detected once. The genes are TRBV5-5 and TRBJ1-2; 11 bases match TRBD1. Germline lookup yields CDR1 SGHKS and CDR2 YYEKEE (reference sequence). The CDR3 is 14 residues long. V gave up 2 bases and J gave up 4 bases; unmatched junction bases: 1. CDR3 region: CASSFGTGGYGYTF. DNA of the CDR3: TGTGCCAGCAGCTTTGGGACAGGGGGCTATGGCTACACCTTC.

In this sample, this clone turned up once. The chain is built from TRBV28 and TRBJ1-1; D not resolved. V was shortened by 6 bases and J by 0 bases, with 8 bases between the two germline ends. The CDR3 extends over 13 amino acids. Germline CDR1 and CDR2: MDHEN and SYDVKM. In nucleotides, the CDR3 is TGTGCCAGCAGCCGACACATGAACACTGAAGCTTTCTTT. Its protein product is CASSRHMNTEAFF.

On this clone itself: The same CDR3 is also encoded by other DNA sequences in this sample. The J gene is TRBJ2-3, the V gene TRBV5-1; D perhaps matches TRBD1 (6 bases). Germline assignment: CDR1 SGHRS and CDR2 YFSETQ. V lost 2 bases and J 3 bases, leaving 7 bases between the germline ends. The length of the CDR3 is 13 residues. CDR3 nucleotides: TGCGCCAGCAGCTTCGGACAGACAGATACGCAGTATTTT. This codes for CASSFGQTDTQYF.

The V call is TRBV25-1, the J call TRBJ1-1; no definite D call. V lost 2 bases to trimming and J lost 1 base, with 11 bases between them. From germline, CDR1 is MGHDK and CDR2 SYGVNS. The CDR3 covers 15 residues. The DNA of the CDR3 is TGTGCCAGCAGTGAAATCGGGAGGCCGAACACTGAAGCTTTCTTT. Its protein product is CASSEIGRPNTEAFF.

The rearrangement joins TRBV6-1 to TRBJ2-7; 10 nucleotides line up with TRBD2. Per the germline V gene, CDR1 is MNHNS and CDR2 is SASEGT. V dropped 2 bases and J dropped 0; count of bases not matched to a gene: 7. This CDR3 is built from 17 residues. The CDR3 coding sequence is TGTGCCAGCAGTGAAAACCTCGGACTAGCGGCCTCCTACGAGCAGTACTTC. Its translation is CASSENLGLAASYEQYF.

This chain connects TRBV28 to TRBJ1-3, with 8 bases lining up with TRBD1. Germline CDR1 MDHEN, CDR2 SYDVKM. The CDR3 spans 16 residues. Unmatched junction bases numbered 11, after V lost 6 bases and J lost 4 bases. The DNA of the CDR3 is TGTGCCAGCAGCCCCTCCCAGGGGGCTAAGGGAAACACCATATATTTT. The encoded protein is CASSPSQGAKGNTIYF.

This chain joins TRBV6-5 and TRBJ1-1; D ambiguous. Germline CDR1 reads MNHEY; CDR2 reads SVGAGI. The CDR3 consists of 15 residues. Trimming removed 4 bases from V and 4 bases from J, with 16 bases in between. The DNA of the CDR3 is TGTGCCAGCAGTTCCCGAGGCGTGTTAGGCACTGAAGCTTTCTTT. It specifies CASSSRGVLGTEAFF.

The chain is built from TRBV14 and TRBJ2-3, with D possibly matching TRBD2 (9 bases). The germline V gene encodes CDR1 SGHDN and CDR2 FVKESK. V dropped 2 bases and J dropped 8 bases, with 17 bases sitting between them. CDR3 length: 15 amino acids. This CDR3 is CASSQPSGTGGTQYF. CDR3 bases: TGTGCCAGCAGCCAACCTAGCGGGACAGGTGGTACGCAGTATTTT.

This clone was seen once. This chain links TRBV28 with TRBJ2-5; D is uncertain. CDR3 size: 12 residues. Trimming removed 8 bases at V and 0 bases at J, with 7 bases between. Germline V gene lookup returns CDR1 MDHEN and CDR2 SYDVKM. CDR3 nucleotide sequence: TGTGCCAGCGGCCCGTACCAAGAGACCCAGTACTTC. It specifies CASGPYQETQYF.

This clone has only a few counts. The V gene is TRBV9, the J gene TRBJ2-1; 9 bases map to TRBD2. The CDR3 is made up of 16 amino acids. The V gene end was trimmed by 4 bases and the J gene end by 4 bases; junction bases not matched to a gene: 9. Germline V lookup: CDR1 SGDLS, CDR2 YYNGEE. The CDR3 sequence is CASSRASGKGYNEQFF. The CDR3, as DNA: TGTGCCAGCAGCCGGGCTAGCGGGAAGGGGTACAATGAGCAGTTCTTC. The complete variable domain, with remaining parts taken from reference TRBV9 and TRBJ2-1, reads DSGVTQTPKHLITATGQRVTLRCSPRSGDLSVYWYQQSLDQGLQFLIQYYNGEERAKGNILERFSAQQFPDLHSELNLSSLELGDSALYFCASSRASGKGYNEQFFGPGTRLTVL.

This chain links TRBV5-4 with TRBJ2-2; weak D call: TRBD1 (5 bases). The CDR3 runs 16 residues. The germline V and J ends were trimmed by 2 bases and 6 bases, with 17 bases remaining between them. The germline V gene has CDR1 SGHNT and CDR2 YYREEE (reference sequence). The CDR3 nucleotides read TGTGCCAGCAGCTTCAGCATTTCGCAGGGTGCCGGGGAGCTGTTTTTT. This encodes CASSFSISQGAGELFF.

This chain links TRBV5-8 with TRBJ2-5, with D uncertain. CDR1 and CDR2 (germline): SGHTS, YDEGEE. Trimming shortened V by 3 bases and J by 4 bases, and 10 bases separated the two germline ends. The CDR3 length is 13 residues. The CDR3 bases are TGTGCCAGCAGCTCGACGGTCGGAGAGACCCAGTACTTC. Protein sequence: CASSSTVGETQYF.

This chain uses TRBV1 with TRBJ2-7; the table names TRBD1, a call not compared with the DNA. TRBV1 represents a pseudogene. CDR3 length: 15 residues. The CDR3, as DNA: TGCACCAGCAGCCAAGCAGCATCAGGGCGCTACGAGCAGTACTTC. It translates to CTSSQAASGRYEQYF.

The chain has TRBV7-9 and TRBJ2-7, with 9 bases aligning to TRBD1. The V gene end was trimmed by 5 bases and the J gene end by 3 bases; junction bases not matched to a gene: 5. The CDR3 has 14 amino acids. Germline V gives CDR1 SEHNR, CDR2 FQNEAQ (reference sequence). The DNA for the CDR3 is TGTGCCAGCAGCATAACGACAGGGGGCTACGAGCAGTACTTC. Its protein product is CASSITTGGYEQYF.

The chain uses TRBV28 and TRBJ1-1; no clear D. Germline loops: CDR1 MDHEN, CDR2 SYDVKM. CDR3 length: 12 residues. The V end was cut by 5 bases, the J end by 4 bases, with 8 bases between. The CDR3 DNA reads as TGTGCCAGCAGTGGCCCATCCACTGAAGCTTTCTTT. Residues: CASSGPSTEAFF.

The chain recombines TRBV5-6 with TRBJ2-7; 9 bases agree with TRBD2. The CDR3 extends over 15 amino acids. Germline V gives CDR1 SGHDT, CDR2 YYEEEE. V was pared by 5 bases and J by 11 bases, with 17 bases of the junction left unmatched. CDR3 coding DNA: TGTGCCAGCAGTCTGGGAGCAGCGGGAGGCGCAAATGAGTACTTC. Protein: CASSLGAAGGANEYF.

This clone was recorded at least ten times. V is TRBV7-7 and J is TRBJ2-7, with D tentatively TRBD2 (5 bases). The length of the CDR3 is 15 residues. Germline V gene lookup returns CDR1 SSHAT and CDR2 FNYEAQ (reference sequence). V shed 5 bases and J shed 4 bases, with 18 bases lying between them. CDR3 DNA: TGTGCCAGCAGCCCCTACCCCATTTCGGGGTACGAGCAGTACTTC. As protein: CASSPYPISGYEQYF.

This clone was found a few times. The chain uses TRBV30 and TRBJ2-7; 13 nucleotides match TRBD2. Germline CDR1 and CDR2: GTSNPN and SVGIG (reference sequence). The CDR3 extends over 18 amino acids. J lost 2 bases, V lost 2 bases, and 12 bases had no gene match. The CDR3 sequence: CAWSPLEGTSGIPYEQYF. CDR3 nucleotide sequence: TGTGCCTGGAGTCCCCTCGAAGGGACTAGCGGGATCCCCTACGAGCAGTACTTC.

The genes are TRBV6-5 and TRBJ2-7, with TRBD2 matching 12 bases. CDR3 size: 15 residues. J lost 7 bases, V lost 6 bases, and 10 bases had no gene match. Germline-derived CDR1 and CDR2 are MNHEY and SVGAGI. The CDR3 coding sequence is TGTGCCAGCAGCTATGGACTAGCGGGAACGAAGGAGCAGTACTTC. Translating it yields CASSYGLAGTKEQYF.

The chain combines TRBV2 with TRBJ2-7; D not resolved. Germline-derived CDR1 and CDR2 are SNHLY and FYNNEI. The CDR3 is 14 amino acids. V was trimmed by 7 bases and J by 2 bases, leaving 15 bases between them. CDR3 sequence reads: CASKFNLSPYEQYF. The CDR3 DNA is TGTGCCAGCAAGTTCAACCTCTCTCCCTACGAGCAGTACTTC. Full variable domain (outside the CDR3, taken from reference TRBV2 and TRBJ2-7): EPEVTQTPSHQVTQMGQEVILRCVPISNHLYFYWYRQILGQKVEFLVSFYNNEISEKSEIFDDQFSVERPDGSNFTLKIRSTKLEDSAMYFCASKFNLSPYEQYFGPGTRLTVT.